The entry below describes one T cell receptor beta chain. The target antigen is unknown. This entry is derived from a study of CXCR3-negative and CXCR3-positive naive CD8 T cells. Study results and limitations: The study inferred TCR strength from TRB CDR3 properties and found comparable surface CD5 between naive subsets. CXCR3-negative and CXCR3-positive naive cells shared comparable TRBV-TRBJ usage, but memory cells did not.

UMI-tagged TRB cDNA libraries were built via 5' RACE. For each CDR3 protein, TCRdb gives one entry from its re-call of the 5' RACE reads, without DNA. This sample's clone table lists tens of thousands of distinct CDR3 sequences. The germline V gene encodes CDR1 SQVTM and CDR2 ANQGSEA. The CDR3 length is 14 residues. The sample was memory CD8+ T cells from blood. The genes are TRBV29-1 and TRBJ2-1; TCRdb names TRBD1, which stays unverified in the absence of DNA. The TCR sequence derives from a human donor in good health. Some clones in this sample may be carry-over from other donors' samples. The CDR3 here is CSVVPGQGRDEQFF.